The sequence of this T cell receptor (beta chain) was determined in a study of monozygotic twins with inflammatory bowel disease (dated by TCRdb to about 2019). Regarding the research as a whole: A total of about 28 monozygotic twin pairs were included in the full study, comprising nine German pairs (four IBD-concordant, five IBD-discordant) and 19 IBD-discordant Danish pairs. The search for disease-associated traits relied mainly on comparing IBD patients with their genetically identical healthy co-twins within discordant pairs. Each individual had, on average, about 151 000 unique TCRalpha sequences and 181 000 unique TCRbeta sequences available for analysis.

General study outcomes and caveats: IBD patients had lower TCRbeta repertoire diversity, measured by the inverse Simpson index, than their healthy co-twins. No single strong signal or clonotype linked to IBD turned up in the results, so the idea that one exists was not supported. No difference in repertoire similarity was observed between concordant and discordant twins, possibly owing to limited statistical power. Compared with healthy twins, IBD patients had fewer clonotypes in common with other individuals, a difference most pronounced in patients showing signs of disease activity. Distinction between different T cell subtypes could not be achieved in the analysis. Background noise and inter-individual variability may have been introduced into the repertoires by the differing immunosuppressive treatments among patients.

From each donor, a 2.5 ml peripheral blood sample was drawn into PAXgene tubes and stored at -80 degrees C. Without any T cell sorting, total RNA was extracted from whole blood using the PAXgene blood miRNA kit on an automated QIAcube. Deep TCRalpha and TCRbeta repertoire profiling with unique molecular barcoding was performed on peripheral blood of monozygotic twin pairs concordant or discordant for inflammatory bowel disease. For every twin pair, smoking habits were documented, and each individual was categorised as a current, former or never smoker. The CDR3 spans 13 residues, from the cysteine through the phenylalanine. The DNA is unrecorded. CDR1 and CDR2 are read off the germline V gene as MNHEY and SVGAGI. A note on this clonotype: Its antigen has not been determined.

Library generation was performed with 5' RACE. Each TCR library was prepared from about 3.5 ug of total RNA. For each sample, cDNA was synthesized in eight separate reactions using SMARTScribe reverse transcriptase. During cDNA synthesis, unique molecular identifiers containing a 6-nucleotide sample barcode were introduced by template switching. Two nested PCRs of approximately 16 and 9 cycles amplified the TCRalpha and TCRbeta cDNA, and bead purification followed each PCR. Before amplification, cDNA was treated with uracil DNA-glycosylase and purified using the QIAquick PCR purification kit. The second PCR was the step at which Illumina TruSeq-compatible adapters and sample-specific barcodes were added. Library quality and concentration were assessed using TapeStation and Qubit, and approximately 5 ng of each library was pooled. Sequencing of pooled libraries was carried out on an Illumina HiSeq2500 single-index Rapid Run using 2 x 100 bp reads and custom sequencing primers. Concerning the study's data processing: MiGEC version 1.2.6 was used for UMI-based consensus assembly to correct PCR and sequencing errors. MiXCR version 2.1.1 was used to carry out V(D)J alignment, clonotype assembly and CDR3 extraction. Gene usage, clonotype sharing and MAIT/NKT TCR abundance were normalised by analysing the top 1000, 10 000 and 20 000 clonotypes per sample. After downsampling to 27 000 UMIs, diversity was calculated as the inverse Simpson index using the vegan R package. Paired Mann-Whitney U tests were applied to discordant twin pairs, and Benjamini-Hochberg correction was used for multiple testing. TCRdb reprocessed the reads, so every CDR3 protein sequence counts as one entry and DNA is not shown. TCRdb, not the original authors, processed these V and J calls. The sample's table lists a count of under 200,000 distinct CDR3 sequences. In total, the top ten clones hold over 2.5% of the sample.

The chain is made from TRBV6-5 and TRBJ2-3; the D call of TRBD1 rests on TCRdb alone, since no DNA is present to check it. Sample: blood. This clonotype was obtained from a human donor with ulcerative colitis or Crohn's disease, or a healthy co-twin of an affected twin (not recorded which). The CDR3 amino acid sequence is: CASGDSTTDTQYF.